This T cell receptor beta chain was observed in a study of graft-versus-host responses after intestinal transplantation. There are 11 residues in the CDR3. The germline V gene encodes CDR1 SGDLS and CDR2 YYNGEE. The V and J ends lost 4 bases and 4 bases respectively, with 3 bases between them. For this clone: Its antigen is still unknown.

The method was immunoSEQ multiplex PCR; TCRdb's version includes in-frame clones alone and lacks a portion of them. The sample holds about 66,000 clones; roughly 87% are singletons and the top ten take 1.3%. Regarding the study as a whole: Among recipient marrow samples, GvH clones were found; some appeared first in ileum or blood. Those patients showing graft-donor T cell macrochimerism displayed high graft-versus-host to host-versus-graft clonal ratios in allografts.

The sample here was unstimulated CD8+ T cells sorted from spleen or lymph node cells, taken before intestinal transplant. This chain joins TRBV9 and TRBJ2-1; D ambiguous. This sequence originates from a human donor who received an intestinal transplant. The CDR3 region has the DNA TGTGCCAGCAGCCTGTACAATGAGCAGTTCTTC. Its translation: CASSLYNEQFF.